Below are 19 T cell receptor beta chains sequenced from a single sample in a study of cytomegalovirus exposure and HLA in healthy donors. Use of 60 Vbeta and 13 Jbeta primers characterized the PCR. TCRdb keeps only in-frame clones here, not all; method: immunoSEQ multiplex PCR. This sample carries 150,000 to 200,000 clones, 60% to 85% of them seen once, and the ten largest clones take around 5.7%. The material sequenced was PBMCs. The receptor set was obtained from a man in his forties or fifties in good health and CMV-seronegative.

The chain joins TRBV4-3 to TRBJ1-2; D call uncertain. V was trimmed by 4 bases and J by 0 bases, leaving 9 bases between them. CDR1 is LGHNA, CDR2 YSLEER, per germline. This CDR3 spans 14 amino acids. CDR3 sequence (DNA): TGCGCCAGCAGCCCTGACACTTCTAACTATGGCTACACCTTC. This sequence encodes CASSPDTSNYGYTF.

The chain has TRBV5-1 and TRBJ2-3; 8 bases are a match to TRBD2. The V and J ends lost 4 bases and 5 bases, in that order; junction bases with no gene match: 9. Germline assignment: CDR1 SGHRS and CDR2 YFSETQ. The CDR3 has 15 amino acids. CDR3 in amino acids: CASSPGLGMVDTQYF. The CDR3 coding sequence is TGCGCCAGCAGCCCGGGACTAGGCATGGTAGATACGCAGTATTTT.

The rearrangement joins TRBV7-2 to TRBJ2-7, with D maybe TRBD2 (5 bases). Trimming left V 6 bases short and J 1 base short, with 10 bases between. The CDR3 is made up of 13 amino acids. CDR1 and CDR2 from the germline V gene are SGHTA and FQGNSA. The CDR3 region is CASRAGGSYEQYF. In nucleotides, the CDR3 is TGTGCCAGCAGGGCTGGAGGATCCTACGAGCAGTACTTC.

The CDR3, as DNA: TGTGCCAGCAGTCCCCGGGGGGCGATTCCCCACGAGCAGTACTTC. Its protein product is CASSPRGAIPHEQYF. The V and J genes are TRBV7-8 and TRBJ2-7; D may be TRBD2 (7 bases). The ends were cut back, 6 bases at V and 5 bases at J, with 20 bases in the middle. Per germline, CDR1 SGHVS and CDR2 FQNEAQ. The CDR3 totals 15 residues.

This clone was seen a few times. This rearrangement joins TRBV10-3 to TRBJ2-7, with no clear D. Trimming removed 6 bases at V and 4 bases at J, with 7 bases between. The CDR3 runs 11 residues. The germline CDR1 and CDR2 sequences are ENHRY and SYGVKD. CDR3 DNA sequence: TGTGCCATCAGGTACAAGTACGAGCAGTACTTC. It encodes CAIRYKYEQYF.

V is TRBV4-1 and J is TRBJ2-6; D is unresolved. Deletions cut 1 base from V and 2 bases from J, with 24 bases between. Per the germline V gene, CDR1 is MGHRA and CDR2 is YSYEKL. The CDR3 runs to 21 residues. This CDR3 reads CASSQVANLAGRIPGANVLTF. The CDR3 DNA reads TGCGCCAGCAGCCAAGTTGCCAACTTGGCAGGCCGGATCCCTGGGGCCAACGTCCTGACTTTC.

The rearrangement uses TRBV9 and TRBJ2-7; D possibly corresponds to TRBD1 (7 bases). CDR3 length equals 15 residues. Germline values: CDR1 SGDLS, CDR2 YYNGEE. V dropped 0 bases and J dropped 3 bases, with 13 bases sitting between them. CDR3 loop: CASSVAGDRGYEQYF. The CDR3 nucleotides read TGTGCCAGCAGCGTAGCGGGGGACAGAGGCTACGAGCAGTACTTC.

V usage is TRBV13 and J usage is TRBJ2-1; D is perhaps TRBD2 (6 bases). The V end was cut by 0 bases, the J end by 2 bases, with 8 bases between. The CDR3 is 15 residues long. CDR1 and CDR2 from the germline V gene are PRHDT and FYEKMQ (reference sequence). The CDR3 bases are TGTGCCAGCAGCTTAGGCGGGGGAACCTACAATGAGCAGTTCTTC. Its protein is CASSLGGGTYNEQFF.

V is TRBV10-1 and J is TRBJ1-4; D is possibly TRBD1 (5 bases). Trimming shortened V by 6 bases and J by 6 bases, and 11 bases separated the two germline ends. Germline CDR1 reads WNHNN; CDR2 reads SYGVQD (reference sequence). This CDR3 has 13 amino acids. CDR3 bases: TGCGCCAGCAGAGGCAGGGATGATGAAAAACTGTTTTTT. Amino acids: CASRGRDDEKLFF.

This sequence joins TRBV6-1 and TRBJ2-1; the match to TRBD2 covers 8 bases. V dropped 10 bases and J dropped 7; count of bases not matched to a gene: 9. CDR1 is MNHNS and CDR2 is SASEGT in the germline V gene. This CDR3 comprises 13 residues. The CDR3 loop reads CATRGLAGNEQFF. CDR3 DNA sequence: TGTGCCACCCGGGGGCTAGCGGGTAATGAGCAGTTCTTC.

The rearrangement uses TRBV5-1 and TRBJ2-1; TRBD2 aligns across 7 bases. With 4 bases clipped from V and 0 bases from J, the junction kept 4 bases outside the gene matches. This CDR3 is built from 15 residues. The germline gives CDR1 SGHRS, CDR2 YFSETQ. The CDR3 loop is CASSLAESSYNEQFF. CDR3 nucleotide sequence: TGCGCCAGCAGCCTAGCGGAGAGCTCCTACAATGAGCAGTTCTTC.

This clone was observed a single time. The V call is TRBV19, the J call TRBJ1-1, with 7 bases identical to TRBD1. CDR3 length equals 13 residues. Germline trimming cut 5 bases from V and 4 bases from J; bases unmatched to any gene: 4. Germline V gene sequence: CDR1 LNHDA, CDR2 SQIVND (reference sequence). The CDR3 DNA is TGTGCCAGTAGTTACAGGGGAGGCACTGAAGCTTTCTTT. Protein product: CASSYRGGTEAFF.

The DNA of the CDR3 is TGTGCCAGCAGTCCCTCCTTCCTGACACACGCGGGTGGCTACACCTTC. Protein: CASSPSFLTHAGGYTF. This chain links TRBV27 with TRBJ1-2, with D unresolved. Between the trimmed V and J ends, which lost 5 bases and 7 bases, there was a span of 23 bases. Germline loops: CDR1 MNHEY, CDR2 SMNVEV (reference sequence). CDR3 length: 16 residues.

The chain is built from TRBV6-1 and TRBJ1-2; 8 nucleotides align to TRBD1. This CDR3 has 13 amino acids. Per germline, CDR1 MNHNS and CDR2 SASEGT. The ends lost 11 bases at V and 2 bases at J; junction bases unmatched: 7. For the CDR3, the DNA is TGTGCCTGCGGACAGGGAAACAACTATGGCTACACCTTC. Translation gives CACGQGNNYGYTF.

This rearrangement joins TRBV7-8 to TRBJ2-7; 7 bases are shared with TRBD2. The V gene's germline CDR1 is SGHVS and CDR2 FQNEAQ. The V gene end was trimmed by 1 base and the J gene end by 7 bases; junction bases not matched to a gene: 4. The CDR3 loop spans 13 amino acids. CDR3 sequence: CASSLEAGFEQYF. The CDR3, as DNA: TGTGCCAGCAGCTTAGAAGCGGGGTTTGAGCAGTACTTC.

This chain uses TRBV7-3 with TRBJ2-5; D is uncertain. This CDR3 has 14 residues. Trimming took 2 bases from V and 1 from J, leaving 8 bases between them. CDR1 is SGHTA and CDR2 is FQGTGA in the germline V gene. The CDR3 reads CASSLGGSQETQYF. In nucleotides, the CDR3 is TGTGCCAGCAGCTTAGGTGGCAGCCAAGAGACCCAGTACTTC.

The chain couples TRBV5-4 to TRBJ2-5; D not resolved. Germline CDR1 is SGHNT and CDR2 is YYREEE (reference sequence). Between the trimmed V and J ends, which lost 5 bases and 1 base, there was a span of 15 bases. This CDR3 region has 15 residues. CDR3 region: CASSSQVLSQETQYF. CDR3 DNA: TGTGCCAGCAGTTCCCAGGTTCTAAGCCAAGAGACCCAGTACTTC.

To note about this clone: At one end the junction does not follow the germline gene, possibly because of a read error. V and J are TRBV14 and TRBJ1-1; D not resolved. The CDR3 is 11 residues long. Germline-derived CDR1 and CDR2 are SGHDN and FVKESK. CDR3 amino acids: CASSTNSEAFF. The CDR3 DNA follows: TGTGCCAGCAGTACCAACAGTGAAGCTTTCTTT.

The chain employs TRBV29-1 and TRBJ2-3; D not certain. The CDR3 loop spans 13 amino acids. Trimming shortened V by 3 bases and J by 4 bases, and 11 bases separated the two germline ends. Germline CDR1 reads SQVTM; CDR2 reads ANQGSEA. CDR3 DNA: TGCAGCGTTGAGCCCCTGCAGGCAGATACGCAGTATTTT. Translating gives CSVEPLQADTQYF.